Listed here is a single TCR beta chain. The antigen is not known. V was shortened by 6 bases and J by 4 bases, with 18 bases between the two germline ends. The CDR3 consists of 15 residues. Germline V gene sequence: CDR1 DFQATT, CDR2 SNEGSKA (reference sequence). A sample-barcoded 5' primer and a J-beta primer mix were used in a second PCR of roughly 7 to 11 cycles. A 12-random-nucleotide template-switch adaptor tagged each cDNA molecule. TCRdb ran MiXCR on the 5' RACE reads and lists one entry per CDR3 protein. This table holds around 670,000 distinct CDR3 sequences, about 30% found once. These data are taken from a study of blood T cells in healthy people across ages. Study findings and constraints: When one million T cells were used, diversity estimates were thought to be underestimates.

This TCR was sampled from a woman of 80 years or more in good health. This chain connects TRBV20-1 to TRBJ2-2; tentatively, D is TRBD2 (7 bases). Material for sequencing was blood. CDR3 protein: CSARPRGGLTGELFF. The CDR3 DNA reads as TGCAGTGCCCGCCCGAGGGGGGGACTCACCGGGGAGCTGTTTTTT.